Listed below are T cell receptor beta chains from one sample, sequenced in a study of blood T cell repertoires in COVID-19. Assay: immunoSEQ multiplex PCR; the TCRdb copy retains only in-frame clones and omits some. The table has some 26,000 clones, about 88% seen once. Material for sequencing was peripheral blood. The receptors stem from a man between 65 and 85 years old with active COVID-19. Each CDR3 is given with its conserved first and last residue. D genes are given only for firm matches. The size field is filled for only some rows; it gives once, few, many or a size class.

CDR3 length	V gene	D gene	J gene	clone size	CDR3 protein	CDR3 DNA
15	TRBV7-2	-	TRBJ2-2	-	CASSLFRQNTGELFF	TGTGCCAGCAGCTTATTTCGACAGAACACCGGGGAGCTGTTTTTT
13	TRBV12-3/TRBV12-4	TRBD1	TRBJ1-5	-	CASSRTGVQPQHF	TGTGCCAGCAGCAGGACAGGGGTACAGCCCCAGCATTTT
15	TRBV4-3	-	TRBJ2-1	-	CASSQDPGVGNEQFF	TGCGCCAGCAGCCAAGATCCGGGGGTTGGCAATGAGCAGTTCTTC
16	TRBV6-5	TRBD1	TRBJ2-7	-	CASSYSGTASSYEQYF	TGTGCCAGCAGTTACTCTGGGACAGCTAGCTCCTACGAGCAGTACTTC
16	TRBV30	TRBD1	TRBJ2-3	once	CAWSKPGTGSRDTQYF	TGTGCCTGGTCTAAACCCGGGACAGGGTCACGGGATACGCAGTATTTT
12	TRBV24-1	-	TRBJ1-1	-	CATSDATGLAFF	TGTGCCACCAGTGATGCTACAGGGTTAGCTTTCTTT
14	TRBV29-1	-	TRBJ1-2	-	CSVHGGGIEDGYTF	TGCAGCGTTCATGGGGGGGGTATTGAGGATGGCTACACCTTC
14	TRBV15	-	TRBJ1-1	-	CATSRDLTDTEAFF	TGTGCCACCAGCAGAGACCTAACGGACACTGAAGCTTTCTTT
14	TRBV5-4	-	TRBJ2-2	-	CASSSQAGSGELFF	TGTGCCAGCAGCTCACAGGCAGGGTCAGGGGAGCTGTTTTTT
15	TRBV3-1/TRBV3-2	TRBD1	TRBJ1-2	few	CASSQGQGINYGYTF	TGTGCCAGCAGCCAAGGACAGGGTATCAACTATGGCTACACCTTC
15	TRBV5-1	-	TRBJ2-2	-	CASSLSGGGTGELFF	TGCGCCAGCAGCTTATCTGGGGGAGGCACCGGGGAGCTGTTTTTT
17	TRBV5-4	-	TRBJ2-2	once	CASSLKRSGTNTGELFF	TGTGCCAGCAGCTTGAAGCGGAGTGGAACGAACACCGGGGAGCTGTTTTTT
13	TRBV4-3	-	TRBJ2-5	-	CASSQGLERTQYF	TGCGCCAGCAGCCAAGGGCTAGAGAGGACCCAGTACTTC
12	TRBV5-4	-	TRBJ2-7	few	CASRDGAYEQYF	TGTGCCAGCAGGGACGGGGCCTACGAGCAGTACTTC
13	TRBV7-8	-	TRBJ1-6	-	CASSLNLESPLHF	TGTGCCAGCAGCCTCAATCTAGAGTCACCCCTCCACTTT
17	TRBV5-1	TRBD1	TRBJ1-4	-	CASSPSVMGQGREKLFF	TGCGCCAGCAGCCCTTCGGTTATGGGACAGGGTCGGGAAAAACTGTTTTTT
14	TRBV7-3	-	TRBJ2-3	-	CASSSDGLTDTQYF	TGTGCCAGCAGCTCGGACGGACTCACAGATACGCAGTATTTT
15	TRBV7-9	-	TRBJ2-6	-	CASSFSRSGANVLTF	TGTGCCAGCAGCTTCTCCCGCTCTGGGGCCAACGTCCTGACTTTC
11	TRBV7-9	TRBD2	TRBJ2-1	-	CASTWGGEQFF	TGTGCCAGCACCTGGGGGGGTGAGCAGTTCTTC
15	TRBV10-3	-	TRBJ2-6	-	CAISDSGSGANVLTF	TGTGCCATCAGTGATTCGGGGTCTGGGGCCAACGTCCTGACTTTC
14	TRBV4-3	-	TRBJ2-7	-	CASSQAYGRYEQYF	TGCGCCAGCAGCCAAGCTTATGGGCGCTACGAGCAGTACTTC
12	TRBV19	TRBD1	TRBJ2-7	-	CASRDRDREQYF	TGTGCCAGTAGAGACAGGGACAGAGAGCAGTACTTC
13	TRBV7-3	-	TRBJ2-4	-	CASSLSGKNIQYF	TGTGCCAGCAGCCTATCCGGCAAAAACATTCAGTACTTC
14	TRBV11-2	TRBD1	TRBJ2-7	few	CASSPDRATYEQYF	TGTGCCAGCAGCCCAGACAGGGCAACCTACGAGCAGTACTTC
12	TRBV29-1	-	TRBJ1-1	-	CSAGGGSTEAFF	TGCAGCGCCGGGGGGGGCAGCACTGAAGCTTTCTTT
12	TRBV6-6	-	TRBJ2-3	-	CASAGRGDTQYF	TGTGCCAGCGCGGGCCGTGGAGATACGCAGTATTTT
13	TRBV6-6	-	TRBJ2-3	-	CASSSRFTDTQYF	TGTGCCAGCAGTTCGAGATTCACAGATACGCAGTATTTT
15	TRBV6-5	-	TRBJ1-1	-	CASSYSLTGNTEAFF	TGTGCCAGCAGTTACTCCCTCACCGGGAACACTGAAGCTTTCTTT
13	TRBV12-3/TRBV12-4	TRBD1	TRBJ1-2	-	CASSFGTGPFYTF	TGTGCCAGCAGTTTCGGGACAGGTCCGTTCTACACCTTC
18	TRBV24-1	TRBD2	TRBJ2-5	-	CATSHSGGLFFHQETQYF	TGTGCCACCAGTCATAGCGGGGGGCTTTTCTTTCACCAAGAGACCCAGTACTTC
12	TRBV28	-	TRBJ2-1	-	CASSLYGGFLFF	TGTGCCAGCAGTTTATATGGGGGCTTTCTGTTCTTC
14	TRBV3-1/TRBV3-2	-	TRBJ1-2	-	CASSQDGGVGGYTF	TGTGCCAGCAGCCAAGATGGCGGGGTCGGCGGCTACACCTTC
13	TRBV12-3/TRBV12-4	-	TRBJ1-1	-	CASSFAGPTEAFF	TGTGCCAGCAGTTTCGCAGGGCCCACTGAAGCTTTCTTT
15	TRBV7-7	TRBD2	TRBJ2-5	-	CASSLIAGGKETQYF	TGTGCTAGCAGCTTAATAGCGGGGGGAAAAGAGACCCAGTACTTC
15	TRBV28	TRBD1	TRBJ2-7	-	CASSTQGVGSYEQYF	TGTGCCAGCAGTACTCAGGGGGTAGGGTCCTACGAGCAGTACTTC
11	TRBV5-4	-	TRBJ1-2	-	CASGHDYGYTF	TGTGCCAGCGGGCACGACTATGGCTACACCTTC
12	TRBV5-5	TRBD1	TRBJ2-4	-	CASSPAGGIQYF	TGTGCCAGCAGTCCCGCAGGGGGCATTCAGTACTTC
15	TRBV18	TRBD1	TRBJ1-2	-	CASSLDTGGNYGYTF	TGTGCCAGCTCACTAGATACAGGGGGCAACTATGGCTACACCTTC
14	TRBV6-5	-	TRBJ1-2	-	CASRAPTTYYGYTF	TGTGCCAGCAGAGCCCCGACGACTTACTATGGCTACACCTTC
16	TRBV4-3	TRBD1	TRBJ1-2	-	CASRETEGAYNYGYTF	TGCGCCAGCAGGGAAACAGAGGGGGCCTATAACTATGGCTACACCTTC
14	TRBV5-1	-	TRBJ2-2	-	CASRVEGAAGELFF	TGCGCCAGCCGGGTGGAGGGGGCGGCCGGGGAGCTGTTTTTT
15	TRBV6-5	TRBD1	TRBJ2-2	-	CASRAPGTGTGELFF	TGTGCCAGCAGGGCACCCGGGACAGGGACCGGGGAGCTGTTTTTT
16	TRBV4-2	TRBD2	TRBJ2-2	-	CASSQDPAGEVGELFF	TGTGCCAGCAGCCAAGATCCAGCGGGGGAGGTCGGGGAGCTGTTTTTT
15	TRBV9	-	TRBJ2-7	-	CASSPRTDNSYEQYF	TGTGCCAGCAGCCCAAGGACAGATAACTCCTACGAGCAGTACTTC
13	TRBV29-1	TRBD1	TRBJ2-3	-	CSTGQGAADTQYF	TGCAGCACGGGACAGGGGGCCGCAGATACGCAGTATTTT
16	TRBV27	TRBD2	TRBJ2-5	-	CASSFLAGGHEETQYF	TGTGCCAGCAGTTTCCTAGCGGGGGGGCACGAAGAGACCCAGTACTTC
15	TRBV5-5	-	TRBJ2-1	-	CASSFAGQSYNEQFF	TGTGCCAGCAGCTTTGCAGGGCAGTCCTACAATGAGCAGTTCTTC
19	TRBV4-2	TRBD2	TRBJ2-5	-	CASRDSGGLAGGLQETQYF	TGTGCCAGCAGAGATAGCGGTGGACTAGCGGGGGGCCTCCAAGAGACCCAGTACTTC
13	TRBV10-3	-	TRBJ1-3	-	CAISPTVGNTIYF	TGTGCCATCAGTCCAACAGTCGGAAACACCATATATTTT
15	TRBV7-2	TRBD1	TRBJ2-2	-	CASSRDRIGTGELFF	TGTGCCAGCAGCCGGGACAGGATAGGCACCGGGGAGCTGTTTTTT
17	TRBV2	TRBD1	TRBJ2-3	-	CASSGSWTGGSADTQYF	TGTGCCAGCAGTGGATCGTGGACAGGGGGATCAGCAGATACGCAGTATTTT
14	TRBV24-1	-	TRBJ1-1	-	CATSVSGGNTEAFF	TGTGCCACCAGTGTCTCGGGGGGGAACACTGAAGCTTTCTTT
15	TRBV10-2	TRBD2	TRBJ2-2	-	CASKPQRGGSGELFF	TGCGCCAGCAAGCCCCAGCGGGGGGGCTCCGGGGAGCTGTTTTTT
15	TRBV7-2	TRBD1	TRBJ1-3	-	CASSQGQGDGNTIYF	TGTGCCAGCAGCCAGGGACAGGGGGATGGAAACACCATATATTTT